Shown below are 25 T cell receptor beta chains from a single sample sequenced in a study of control samples from healthy donors and cancer patients. Only in-frame clones appear in the TCRdb table, and some are missing; sequencing was by immunoSEQ multiplex PCR. This sample yields roughly 49,000 clones, of which almost 90% are seen a single time; almost 40% belongs to the top ten. The sample was PBMCs. The receptors here all came from a man aged 50-59 years with head and neck cancer.

The chain joins TRBV7-3 to TRBJ1-6; D is perhaps TRBD1 (5 bases). The CDR3 loop spans 15 amino acids. V was clipped by 6 bases and J by 2 bases, with 11 bases between them. Germline CDR1 reads SGHTA; CDR2 reads FQGTGA. The CDR3 coding sequence is TGTGCCAGCAGTTACTCAGGGCCCTATAATTCACCCCTCCACTTT. Translation: CASSYSGPYNSPLHF.

The gene calls are TRBV3-1 (or the pseudogene TRBV3-2) and TRBJ1-2; 7 positions match TRBD1. CDR1 is LGHDT, CDR2 YNNKEL, per germline (reference sequence). This CDR3 contains 16 residues. The V gene end was trimmed by 2 bases and the J gene end by 8 bases; junction bases not matched to a gene: 14. This chain's CDR3 is CASSQSRGQSSGGYTF. CDR3 DNA sequence: TGTGCCAGCAGCCAATCCCGGGGACAGTCCAGTGGGGGCTACACCTTC.

The gene calls are TRBV6-4 and TRBJ1-4; 7 bases are a match to TRBD1. The CDR3 length is 14 residues. Germline V gives CDR1 MRHNA, CDR2 SNTAGT. V dropped 5 bases and J dropped 6; count of bases not matched to a gene: 6. The CDR3 DNA reads TGTGCCAGCAGTACAGGGGCCGAAGATGAAAAACTGTTTTTT. Amino acids: CASSTGAEDEKLFF.

The chain links TRBV7-2 to TRBJ2-6; D is perhaps TRBD2 (5 bases). The V end lost 2 bases, the J end lost 0 bases, and 11 bases lay between the germline ends. This CDR3 spans 17 amino acids. Germline CDR1 is SGHTA and CDR2 is FQGNSA. Written as DNA, the CDR3 is TGTGCCAGCAGCTTAACTTTGGGGAGCTCTGGGGCCAACGTCCTGACTTTC. Residues: CASSLTLGSSGANVLTF.

The rearrangement joins TRBV11-2 to TRBJ2-7, with D possibly TRBD2 on 5 matching bases. This CDR3 spans 14 amino acids. Germline V gene sequence: CDR1 SGHAT, CDR2 FQNNGV. Between the trimmed V and J ends, which lost 1 base and 2 bases, there was a span of 9 bases. The CDR3 here is CASSLASGAYEQYF. CDR3 nucleotide sequence: TGTGCCAGCAGCTTAGCCAGCGGAGCCTACGAGCAGTACTTC.

This rearrangement joins TRBV5-6 to TRBJ1-6; TRBD1 matches at 8 bases. The CDR3 extends over 16 amino acids. CDR1 SGHDT and CDR2 YYEEEE come from the germline V gene. The trim removed 1 base at V and 6 bases at J, leaving 6 bases unmatched. The DNA for the CDR3 is TGTGCCAGCAGCTTGTTCGGACAGGGAAGTAATTCACCCCTCCACTTT. Translation: CASSLFGQGSNSPLHF. Combining the CDR3 with reference TRBV5-6 and TRBJ1-6 gives the whole variable domain DAGVTQSPTHLIKTRGQQVTLRCSPKSGHDTVSWYQQALGQGPQFIFQYYEEEERQRGNFPDRFSGHQFPNYSSELNVNALLLGDSALYLCASSLFGQGSNSPLHFGNGTRLTVT.

This chain joins TRBV7-3 and TRBJ2-7, with TRBD1 as a possible D gene (7 bases). Trimming took 5 bases from V and 7 from J, leaving 18 bases between them. In germline, CDR1 is SGHTA, CDR2 FQGTGA. The CDR3 runs 14 residues. CDR3 residues: CASSPKGSGGEQYF. In DNA form, the CDR3 reads TGTGCCAGCAGCCCCAAGGGGTCAGGGGGGGAGCAGTACTTC. Full variable domain (missing parts from reference TRBV7-3 and TRBJ2-7): GAGVSQTPSNKVTEKGKYVELRCDPISGHTALYWYRQSLGQGPEFLIYFQGTGAADDSGLPNDRFFAVRPEGSVSTLKIQRTERGDSAVYLCASSPKGSGGEQYFGPGTRLTVT.

V usage is TRBV29-1 and J usage is TRBJ1-1; D may be TRBD1 (6 bases). CDR3 length equals 16 residues. Germline CDR1 SQVTM, CDR2 ANQGSEA. V was trimmed by 0 bases and J by 6 bases, leaving 20 bases between them. CDR3 in DNA: TGCAGCGTTGAAGATTTTAAACCCACAGGGCCACCTGAAGCTTTCTTT. The encoded protein is CSVEDFKPTGPPEAFF.

V usage is TRBV19 and J usage is TRBJ2-5, with a tentative D call TRBD1 (6 bases). The CDR3 spans 15 residues. Germline V gene sequence: CDR1 LNHDA, CDR2 SQIVND (reference sequence). Trimming took off 0 bases at V and 7 bases at J, with 15 bases between the two ends. In nucleotides, the CDR3 is TGTGCCAGTAGTATAGATGGGGGCTCCAGGGGGACCCAGTACTTC. Amino acid sequence: CASSIDGGSRGTQYF.

This clone appeared a single time. This chain connects TRBV27 to TRBJ2-1; tentative D call: TRBD2 (7 bases). Trimming pared 9 bases from V and 0 bases from J, leaving 15 bases between. The CDR3 sequence is 15 residues long. CDR1 is MNHEY and CDR2 is SMNVEV in the germline V gene (reference sequence). The CDR3 coding sequence is TGTGCCAGTTGGGGGGGGGCTAACTCCTACAATGAGCAGTTCTTC. This sequence encodes CASWGGANSYNEQFF.

V gene TRBV28 combines with J gene TRBJ2-6, with 8 positions matching TRBD1. This CDR3 region has 18 residues. V gave up 5 bases and J gave up 0 bases; unmatched junction bases: 9. Germline V gene data show CDR1 as MDHEN and CDR2 as SYDVKM. The CDR3 bases are TGTGCCAGCAGTGCCAGACAGGGGCGGTCCTCTGGGGCCAACGTCCTGACTTTC. This sequence encodes CASSARQGRSSGANVLTF.

The chain has TRBV14 and TRBJ2-7, with TRBD2 matching over 9 bases. The germline V gene encodes CDR1 SGHDN and CDR2 FVKESK. Trimming cost V 0 bases and J 0 bases; bases outside gene matches: 12. The CDR3 length is 19 residues. The CDR3 bases are TGTGCCAGCAGCCAAGAGAGAGGGCTAGCGGGATTCGGCTCCTACGAGCAGTACTTC. This translates into CASSQERGLAGFGSYEQYF.

V is TRBV29-1 and J is TRBJ1-2; TRBD1 matches at 10 bases. The V and J ends lost 4 bases and 8 bases, in that order; junction bases with no gene match: 10. The CDR3 spans 14 residues. Germline-derived CDR1 and CDR2 are SQVTM and ANQGSEA. The CDR3 DNA is TGCAGCGTTGTGGACAGGGGGGCCCGGGGGGGCTACACCTTC. Translated, it gives CSVVDRGARGGYTF. Supplemented by reference TRBV29-1 and TRBJ1-2, the full variable domain reads SAVISQKPSRDICQRGTSLTIQCQVDSQVTMMFWYRQQPGQSLTLIATANQGSEATYESGFVIDKFPISRPNLTFSTLTVSNMSPEDSSIYLCSVVDRGARGGYTFGSGTRLTVV.

The V and J genes are TRBV2 and TRBJ1-1; 7 positions agree with TRBD1. The CDR3 runs to 13 residues. Per the germline V gene, CDR1 is SNHLY and CDR2 is FYNNEI. J gave up 0 bases and V 8 bases, and 3 bases lay outside the gene matches. The CDR3 DNA reads as TGTGCCAGCGGACAGGTGATGAACACTGAAGCTTTCTTT. This codes for CASGQVMNTEAFF.

V and J are TRBV5-6 and TRBJ2-1, with D perhaps matching TRBD2 (5 bases). CDR1 is SGHDT, CDR2 YYEEEE, per germline. V was trimmed by 3 bases and J by 5 bases, leaving 9 bases between them. The CDR3 length is 13 residues. CDR3 bases: TGTGCCAGCAGCTCCGGGGAGAACAATGAGCAGTTCTTC. Its protein is CASSSGENNEQFF.

The chain couples TRBV3-1 (or the pseudogene TRBV3-2) to TRBJ2-7; D may be TRBD1 (5 bases). Germline V CDR1 and CDR2: LGHDT, YNNKEL (reference sequence). The CDR3 extends over 14 amino acids. Between the trimmed V and J ends, which lost 0 bases and 5 bases, there was a span of 11 bases. Here the CDR3 reads CASSQDSGINEQYF. In DNA, the CDR3 is TGTGCCAGCAGCCAAGATTCAGGGATCAACGAGCAGTACTTC.

The gene calls are TRBV2 and TRBJ2-2; D may be TRBD1 (6 bases). Germline V gene lookup returns CDR1 SNHLY and CDR2 FYNNEI. The V end lost 5 bases, the J end lost 4 bases, and 11 bases lay between the germline ends. The CDR3 is 14 residues long. In nucleotides, the CDR3 is TGTGCCAGCAGTAACAGGGTTACCACCGGGGAGCTGTTTTTT. Protein sequence: CASSNRVTTGELFF.

V is TRBV4-3 and J is TRBJ2-1, with D unclear. From germline, CDR1 is LGHNA and CDR2 YSLEER. The CDR3 is made up of 15 amino acids. Trimming shortened V by 2 bases and J by 10 bases, and 18 bases separated the two germline ends. CDR3 region: CASSQLGPWGSEQFF. CDR3 nucleotides: TGCGCCAGCAGCCAACTTGGGCCATGGGGATCGGAGCAGTTCTTC.

The chain uses TRBV4-2 and TRBJ2-5; the D gene could be TRBD1 or TRBD2 (5 bases each). V was cut by 4 bases and J by 1 base, with 16 bases left in between. Germline CDR1 is LGHNA and CDR2 is YNFKEQ. The CDR3 length is 16 residues. This chain's CDR3 is CASSLSYSGTQETQYF. As DNA, the CDR3 is TGTGCCAGCAGCCTGTCCTACTCGGGGACCCAAGAGACCCAGTACTTC.

The V and J genes are TRBV30 and TRBJ1-3; D is ambiguous. CDR1 and CDR2 from the germline V gene are GTSNPN and SVGIG (reference sequence). This CDR3 region has 14 residues. V lost 2 bases and J 0 bases, leaving 8 bases between the germline ends. For the CDR3, the DNA is TGTGCCTGGAGTCACGGGGTCTCTGGAAACACCATATATTTT. As protein: CAWSHGVSGNTIYF.

The rearrangement links TRBV4-1 to TRBJ1-3, with TRBD1 as a possible D gene (6 bases). The germline V and J ends were trimmed by 2 bases and 6 bases, with 23 bases remaining between them. The germline gives CDR1 MGHRA, CDR2 YSYEKL. This CDR3 spans 18 amino acids. This CDR3 reads CASSQMLPRRQVVNTIYF. CDR3 DNA sequence: TGCGCCAGCAGCCAAATGCTCCCCCGGAGACAGGTAGTAAACACCATATATTTT.

Written as DNA, the CDR3 is TGCGCCAGCAGCCAAGATCGCGGGTATTCACCCCTCCACTTT. The encoded protein is CASSQDRGYSPLHF. V is TRBV4-1 and J is TRBJ1-6; D is unclear. CDR1 and CDR2 from the germline V gene are MGHRA and YSYEKL. The CDR3 covers 14 residues. Trimming took off 0 bases at V and 8 bases at J, with 8 bases between the two ends.

The gene calls are TRBV5-4 and TRBJ1-1; no clear D. The ends were cut back, 1 base at V and 4 bases at J, with 8 bases in the middle. This CDR3 region has 13 residues. Germline-derived CDR1 and CDR2 are SGHNT and YYREEE (reference sequence). CDR3: CASSLQATTEAFF. The CDR3 DNA reads as TGTGCCAGCAGCTTGCAGGCTACCACTGAAGCTTTCTTT.

J is TRBJ1-5 and V is TRBV4-2; D remains ambiguous. Germline V gene data show CDR1 as LGHNA and CDR2 as YNFKEQ. There are 16 residues in the CDR3. The germline V and J ends were trimmed by 1 base and 0 bases, with 10 bases remaining between them. This CDR3 reads CASSQAVGDSNQPQHF. The CDR3 region has the DNA TGTGCCAGCAGCCAAGCGGTTGGAGATAGCAATCAGCCCCAGCATTTT.

The chain joins TRBV30 to TRBJ1-3, with D maybe TRBD1 (6 bases). The CDR3 extends over 15 amino acids. V was pared by 1 base and J by 2 bases, with 12 bases between. Germline CDR1 and CDR2: GTSNPN and SVGIG (reference sequence). This CDR3 is CAWSAQGFPGNTIYF. CDR3 nucleotide sequence: TGTGCCTGGAGTGCTCAGGGGTTTCCTGGAAACACCATATATTTT.